This T cell receptor beta chain was sequenced in a study of blood T cell repertoires in COVID-19. There are 15 residues in the CDR3. V was shortened by 5 bases and J by 2 bases, with 13 bases between the two germline ends. Germline CDR1 and CDR2: SGHTA and FQGNSA. The repertoire was sequenced with immunoSEQ multiplex PCR; TCRdb's copy has only in-frame clones and lacks some. The repertoire includes under 300,000 clones, approximately 88% of them detected once, and more than 1.4% sits in the top ten. The source of this sequence is a human donor with COVID-19, enrolled during active disease. The donor label of this sample is uncertain. Source material: peripheral blood. This rearrangement joins TRBV7-2 to TRBJ1-3; no reliable D call. This CDR3 is CASSQRPGTGNTIYF. The CDR3 DNA reads TGTGCCAGCAGCCAAAGGCCGGGAACTGGAAACACCATATATTTT.